The text below deals with one TCR beta chain. Its antigen is not identified. This CDR3 region has 15 residues. Germline CDR1 is MNHNS and CDR2 is SASEGT. V was shortened by 3 bases and J by 1 base, with 12 bases between the two germline ends. This sample was taken from a study of T cell responses to AZD1222 COVID-19 vaccine. Study in general: Second-dose intervals of approximately 4 or approximately 12 weeks were pooled. Study findings and constraints: CD4 TCRs covered the whole spike, strongest at regions 160-218 and 743-854. Only a handful of people who got AZD1222 tested seropositive at baseline. Researchers took repertoire samples only after the peak T cell response had come.

The protocol was immunoSEQ multiplex PCR, while the TCRdb copy is restricted to in-frame clones and leaves out a portion. This table has about 130,000 clones, 92% appearing once. The input for sequencing was peripheral blood, taken on day 0 of AZD1222 vaccination. The chain uses TRBV6-1 and TRBJ2-5; D is perhaps TRBD2 (6 bases). The receptor was derived from an adult in good health. This CDR3 reads CASSEARGSQETQYF. As DNA, the CDR3 is TGTGCCAGCAGTGAGGCCCGGGGGAGCCAAGAGACCCAGTACTTC.